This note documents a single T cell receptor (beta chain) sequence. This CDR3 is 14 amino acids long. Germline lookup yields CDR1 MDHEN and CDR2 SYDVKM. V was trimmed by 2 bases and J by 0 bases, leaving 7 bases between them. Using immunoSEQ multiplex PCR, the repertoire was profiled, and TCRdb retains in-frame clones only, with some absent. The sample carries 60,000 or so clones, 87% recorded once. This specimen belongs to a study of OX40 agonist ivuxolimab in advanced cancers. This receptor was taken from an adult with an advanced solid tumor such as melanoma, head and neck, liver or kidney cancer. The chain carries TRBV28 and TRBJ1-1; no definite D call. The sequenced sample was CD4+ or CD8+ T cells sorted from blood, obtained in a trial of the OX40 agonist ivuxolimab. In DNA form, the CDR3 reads TGTGCCAGCAGTTTAGGCAGGATGAACACTGAAGCTTTCTTT. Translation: CASSLGRMNTEAFF.